The text below deals with one TCR beta chain. Its target is not known. The sample belongs to a study of OX40 agonist ivuxolimab in advanced cancers. Study at large: Every 2 weeks, patients got intravenous ivuxolimab at one of six dose levels (0.01-10 mg/kg). Anti-PD-1, anti-PD-L1 or anti-CTLA-4 therapy given earlier was allowed, and over 35% had some.

This CDR3 contains 16 residues. The germline gives CDR1 MNHNY, CDR2 SVGAGI (reference sequence). Study outcomes and limitations: On average, CD8+ T cells showed a greater number of expanded clones than CD4+.

Profiled with immunoSEQ multiplex PCR; TCRdb holds only in-frame clones, not every one. Here the sample spans about 40,000 clones, around 89% being singletons. The sampling schedule covered blood at baseline, cycle 4 day 1, and cycle 7 day 1. This clonotype originated in an adult with an advanced solid tumor such as melanoma, head and neck, liver or kidney cancer. The sequenced sample was CD4+ or CD8+ T cells sorted from blood, obtained in a trial of the OX40 agonist ivuxolimab. The genes are TRBV6-6 and TRBJ2-5; D may match TRBD1 or TRBD2 (5 bases each). The J call could be wrong; TRBJ2-7 is a better fit for the DNA end. The chain's CDR3 is CASSYSTGAGRYEQYF. The CDR3 nucleotides are TGTGCCAGCAGTTACTCGACCGGGGCCGGACGATACGAGCAGTACTTC.